This T cell receptor beta chain appears in the sequencing data of a study of T cells in Graves' hyperthyroidism and ophthalmopathy (dated by TCRdb to about 2019). About the study as a whole: Peripheral blood was collected at initial diagnosis, before any treatment. TCR V-J signatures able to tell the groups apart were searched for in a discovery cohort of 90 to 100 patients, of whom under 45 had Graves' ophthalmopathy and roughly 58 had stable Graves' hyperthyroidism. Prospective prediction of ophthalmopathy was tested in an independent validation cohort of under 20 hyperthyroidism patients and 15 to 17 patients who later progressed to ophthalmopathy. The 85 to 100 discovery patients were randomly split 7:3 into training and test sets. In about 6 Graves' hyperthyroidism patients, the study also compared T-cell repertoires from thyroid tissue with T-cell repertoires from blood. After blood sampling, hyperthyroidism patients were treated with methimazole at a starting dose of 30 mg daily, and ophthalmopathy patients were treated with high-dose intravenous methylprednisolone. The paper reports TCR Vbeta CDR3 sequencing of approximately 130 peripheral blood samples: approximately 43 ophthalmopathy, fewer than 80 hyperthyroidism and about 17 progressor patients. Beyond this particular receptor, the publication reports: Most expanded thyroid clonotypes (frequency above 0.001) were also found in blood, which suggests that blood repertoires may mirror thyroid immune responses. No statistical method was used to set the sample size in advance, and investigators knew the group allocation. A 13 V-J signature model separated ophthalmopathy from stable hyperthyroidism, with approximately 86% sensitivity and 81.08% specificity in cross-validation and 80%/75% in testing. During validation, the model predicted progression to ophthalmopathy a median of roughly six months ahead of onset, with just under 71% sensitivity and roughly 75% specificity.

The TCR beta CDR3 regions were amplified from RNA transcripts. A first-round RT-PCR of the TCR CDR3 used the HTBI primer set with the Qiagen OneStep RT-PCR kit. Libraries were constructed in a second round of multiplex PCR, after which size selection and purification were performed. The libraries were sequenced on an Illumina HiSeq2000 using paired-end 100 bp reads. The source study handled its data this way. Raw data were processed with SOAPnuke, discarding reads with adapters, uncalled bases, mean Phred below 15, or no exact constant-primer or identifier match. High-quality paired reads were merged with COPE v1.2.5, and unique nucleotide sequences were defined as clonotypes. Clonotypes were aligned to IMGT TRBV, TRBD and TRBJ reference segments using MiTCR v1.1. The analysis included only V-J combinations with a frequency above 0.0001, which together covered 98% to 99.2% of the repertoires. A TCS score was defined as the ratio between F50 (clonal expansion) and ExV (chaos), using BLOSUM62-based TCRdist between CDR3 peptides within each V-J. Welch's t-statistics and random forest reduced 500 to 650 V-J features to 10 to 15, which were used in a naive Bayes classifier (R e1071). Clones were called with MiXCR by TCRdb after fastp trimmed the public reads at Q25, and only in-frame beta chains were retained. For every CDR3 protein sequence, its rows merge into one entry that carries the most common genes and DNA. Clone size and V and J calls follow TCRdb, not the original study. Present in this sample are about 570,000 distinct CDR3 sequences, 14% of which were seen just once. More than 11% of the sample is taken by the ten largest.

Measured from the cysteine to the phenylalanine, the CDR3 is 15 residues long. Just the 45-base CDR3 DNA is kept, in frame starting at base 1. V is clipped by 1 base and J by 2 bases, and the sequence between their germline boundaries is 9 bases long. The germline V gene specifies KGHSH as CDR1 and LQKENI as CDR2. A remark on this clonotype: Its antigen remains unidentified. This may be a read error: a much more frequent sequence differs by one nucleotide.

Graves' hyperthyroidism was defined as stable when no progression to ophthalmopathy occurred over 18 months of follow-up. Hyperthyroidism patients were aged 18 to 65 years and newly diagnosed, with disease duration of less than 2 months. Patients with uncontrolled infections, other autoimmune diseases, pregnancy or lactation were excluded. Diagnoses were based on clinical symptoms, serum thyroxine and TRAb, thyroid ultrasound and orbital computed tomography. Ficoll-Paque density gradient centrifugation was used to isolate PBMCs from 8.5 to 10 ml of fresh peripheral blood. Total RNA was extracted using Trizol reagent, and RNA quality was assessed on an Agilent 2100 Bioanalyzer.

The sequence links TRBV18 to TRBJ1-3, with a weak D call of TRBD1 (5 bases match). This clonotype originated in a woman aged 40 to 49 with Graves' hyperthyroidism. Material for sequencing was blood. DNA sequence: TGTGCCAGCTCACCACGGGACCCCACTGGAAACACCATATATTTT. This gives the protein CASSPRDPTGNTIYF.